Sequencing of this T cell receptor beta chain was carried out in a study of OX40 agonist ivuxolimab in advanced cancers. Points from the study as a whole: Certain nonresponding patients likewise had low normalized T-cell clonal expansion.

CDR3 length: 15 residues. V was cut by 0 bases and J by 0 bases, with 7 bases left in between. Germline-derived CDR1 and CDR2 are SGHRS and YFSETQ. Blood got drawn at baseline, again on cycle 4 day 1, and then on cycle 7 day 1. The repertoire was sequenced with immunoSEQ multiplex PCR; TCRdb's copy has only in-frame clones and lacks some. Of more than 45,000 clones listed, 86% are singletons. A note on this clone: No antigen is known for it.

The material sequenced was CD4+ or CD8+ T cells sorted from blood, taken in a trial of the OX40 agonist ivuxolimab. The chain links TRBV5-1 to TRBJ1-3; no definite D call. This receptor was identified in an adult with an advanced solid tumor such as melanoma, head and neck, liver or kidney cancer. CDR3 DNA sequence: TGCGCCAGCAGCTTGGTTGGGAGCTCTGGAAACACCATATATTTT. Translating gives CASSLVGSSGNTIYF.